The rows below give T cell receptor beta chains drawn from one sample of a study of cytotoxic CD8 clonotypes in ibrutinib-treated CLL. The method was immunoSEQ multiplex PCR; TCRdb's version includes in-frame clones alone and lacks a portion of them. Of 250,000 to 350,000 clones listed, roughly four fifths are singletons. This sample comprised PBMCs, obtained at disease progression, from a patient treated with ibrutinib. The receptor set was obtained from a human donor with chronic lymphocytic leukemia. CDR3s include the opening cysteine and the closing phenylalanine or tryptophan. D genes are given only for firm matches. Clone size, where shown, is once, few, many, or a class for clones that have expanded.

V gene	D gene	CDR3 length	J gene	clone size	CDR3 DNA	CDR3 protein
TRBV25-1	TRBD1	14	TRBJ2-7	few	TGTGCCAGCAGTTCCGGCAGGGGGCGCGGCGAGCAGTACTTC	CASSSGRGRGEQYF
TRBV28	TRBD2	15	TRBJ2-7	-	TGTGCCAGCAGTTTCGCGCTAGCGGCGATCTACGAGCAGTACTTC	CASSFALAAIYEQYF
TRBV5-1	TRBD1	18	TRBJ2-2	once	TGCGCCAGCAGCTTGGGGGGCCGGGGGACAGGCCACACCGGGGAGCTGTTTTTT	CASSLGGRGTGHTGELFF
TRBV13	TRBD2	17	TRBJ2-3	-	TGTGCCAGCAGTCCGACCTCAGCGGGGGGGCCTGCAGATACGCAGTATTTT	CASSPTSAGGPADTQYF
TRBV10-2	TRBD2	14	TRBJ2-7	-	TGCGCCAGCAGTGAAGCGGGAGGCTCGTGGGAGCAGTACTTC	CASSEAGGSWEQYF
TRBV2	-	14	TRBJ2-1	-	TGTGCCAGCAGCCCGGGACTCCCCTACAATGAGCAGTTCTTC	CASSPGLPYNEQFF
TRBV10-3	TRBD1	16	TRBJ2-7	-	TGTGCCATCACTGACCGGACAGGGAAGAGGTACTACGAGCAGTACTTC	CAITDRTGKRYYEQYF
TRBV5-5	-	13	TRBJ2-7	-	TGTGCCAGCAGCTCTTGGGACACCTACGAGCAGTACTTC	CASSSWDTYEQYF
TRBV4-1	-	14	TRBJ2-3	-	TGCGCCAGCAGCCAAGAGGACAACACAGATACGCAGTATTTT	CASSQEDNTDTQYF
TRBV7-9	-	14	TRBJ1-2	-	TGTGCCAGCAGCAGAGGGGACGGGCGGCGGGGCTACACCTTC	CASSRGDGRRGYTF
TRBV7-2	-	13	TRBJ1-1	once	TGTGCCAGCAGCTTAAAGGCTGGGGCTGAAGCTTTCTTT	CASSLKAGAEAFF
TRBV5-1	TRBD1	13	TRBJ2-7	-	TGCGCCAGCAGAGACGACAGGGCCCATCGGGAGTACTTC	CASRDDRAHREYF
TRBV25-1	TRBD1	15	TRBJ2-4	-	TGTGCCAGCAGTTCGACAGGGCTAGCCAAAAACATTCAGTACTTC	CASSSTGLAKNIQYF
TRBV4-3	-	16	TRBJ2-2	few	TGCGCCAGCAGCCAAGTAGTGGGGCTGAACACCGGGGAGCTGTTTTTT	CASSQVVGLNTGELFF
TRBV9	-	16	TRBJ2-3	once	TGTGCCAGCAGCGCCCCCGGGACCCCCGATCCAGATACGCAGTATTTT	CASSAPGTPDPDTQYF
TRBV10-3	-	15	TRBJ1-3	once	TGTGCCATCAGTGATCCGGGCGGACTAAGAAACACCATATATTTT	CAISDPGGLRNTIYF
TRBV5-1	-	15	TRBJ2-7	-	TGCGCCAGCAGCTCAGCTCTCAGTGGGCCCGGCGAGCAGTACTTC	CASSSALSGPGEQYF
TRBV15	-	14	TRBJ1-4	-	TGTGCCACCAGCCCCTCAGGGAGGAATGAAAAACTGTTTTTT	CATSPSGRNEKLFF
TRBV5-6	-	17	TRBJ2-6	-	TGTGCCAGCAGCTTGGCAGGGGCACCATCTGGGGCCAACGTCCTGACTTTC	CASSLAGAPSGANVLTF
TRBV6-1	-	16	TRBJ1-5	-	TGTGCCAGCAGTGAGTTCCTCCGGGACCGTAATCAGCCCCAGCATTTT	CASSEFLRDRNQPQHF
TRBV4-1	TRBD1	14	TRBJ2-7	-	TGCGCCAGCAGCCATCCGGGACAGGGGGGCGAGCAGTACTTC	CASSHPGQGGEQYF
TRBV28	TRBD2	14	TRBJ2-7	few	TGTGCCAGCAGTCTGGGACTAGCGGGATACGAGCAGTACTTC	CASSLGLAGYEQYF
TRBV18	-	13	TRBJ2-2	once	TGTGCCAGCTCACCGAGGACCTCCGGGGAGCTGTTTTTT	CASSPRTSGELFF
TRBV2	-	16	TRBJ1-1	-	TGTGCCAGCAGTGACTACCCCCCGGGGATTGGGGGTGAAGCTTTCTTT	CASSDYPPGIGGEAFF
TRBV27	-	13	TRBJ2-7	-	TGTGCCAGCAGCCCACTCGGGGCCTACGAGCAGTACTTC	CASSPLGAYEQYF
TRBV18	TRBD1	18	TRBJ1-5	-	TGTGCCAGCTCACTATCGAGGACAGGGCCAGCGAGCAATCAGCCCCAGCATTTT	CASSLSRTGPASNQPQHF
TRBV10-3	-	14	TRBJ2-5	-	TGTGCCATCAGTGAGTCGCAGGGGCAAGAGACCCAGTACTTC	CAISESQGQETQYF
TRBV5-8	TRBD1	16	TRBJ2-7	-	TGTGCCAGCAGCACCGGACAGGGCCTTAGCTCCTACGAGCAGTACTTC	CASSTGQGLSSYEQYF
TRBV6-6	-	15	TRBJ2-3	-	TGTGCCAGCCCGCTCCGCGGGGGCAACACAGATACGCAGTATTTT	CASPLRGGNTDTQYF
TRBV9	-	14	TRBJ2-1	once	TGTGCCAGCAGCGTAGTGGGGCATGACAATGAGCAGTTCTTC	CASSVVGHDNEQFF
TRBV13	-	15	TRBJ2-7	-	TGTGCCAGCAGCTCCGGGCCAAGCAACTCCTACGAGCAGTACTTC	CASSSGPSNSYEQYF
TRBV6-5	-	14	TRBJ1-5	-	TGTGCCAGCAGTTACTCGGGTGGCAATCAGCCCCAGCATTTT	CASSYSGGNQPQHF
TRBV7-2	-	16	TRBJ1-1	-	TGTGCCAGCAGCTTAAGGGGACGCGGGGGGATCACTGAAGCTTTCTTT	CASSLRGRGGITEAFF